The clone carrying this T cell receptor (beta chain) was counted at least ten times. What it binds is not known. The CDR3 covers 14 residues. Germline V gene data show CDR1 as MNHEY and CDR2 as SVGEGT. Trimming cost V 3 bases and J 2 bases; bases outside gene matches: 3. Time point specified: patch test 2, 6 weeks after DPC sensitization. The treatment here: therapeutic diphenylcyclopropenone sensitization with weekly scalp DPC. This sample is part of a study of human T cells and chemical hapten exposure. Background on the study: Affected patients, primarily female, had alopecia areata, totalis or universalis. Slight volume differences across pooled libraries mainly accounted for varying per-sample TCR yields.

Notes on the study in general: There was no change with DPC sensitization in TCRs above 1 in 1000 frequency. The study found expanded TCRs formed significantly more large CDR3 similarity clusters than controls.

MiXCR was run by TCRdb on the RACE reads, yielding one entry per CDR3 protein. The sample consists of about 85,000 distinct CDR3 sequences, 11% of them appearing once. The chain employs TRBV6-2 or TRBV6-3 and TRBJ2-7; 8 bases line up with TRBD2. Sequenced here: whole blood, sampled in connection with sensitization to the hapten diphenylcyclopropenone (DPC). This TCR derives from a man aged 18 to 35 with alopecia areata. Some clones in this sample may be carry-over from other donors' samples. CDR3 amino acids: CASSYDGGAYEQYF. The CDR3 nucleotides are TGTGCCAGCAGTTATGACGGGGGGGCCTACGAGCAGTACTTC.